Listed here are 20 T cell receptor beta chains from one sample, sequenced in a study of cytomegalovirus exposure and HLA in healthy donors. Primers: 60 Vbeta forward and 13 Jbeta reverse. Assay used: immunoSEQ multiplex PCR; TCRdb lists only in-frame clones, some missing. The table records under 200,000 clones, roughly 80% of them present only once. The sequencing input was PBMCs. The receptors were sampled from a woman aged 45-60 years in good health and CMV-seropositive.

This CDR3 is CASSQGAGRNQPQHF. For the CDR3, the DNA is TGTGCCAGCAGCCAGGGGGCCGGACGAAATCAGCCCCAGCATTTT. The chain employs TRBV16 and TRBJ1-5, with a weak D call TRBD1 (6 bases). CDR3 length: 15 amino acids. Deletions cut 3 bases from V and 4 bases from J, with 13 bases between. Germline CDR1 and CDR2: KGHSY and FQNENV.

This clone was counted only a few times. The rearrangement joins TRBV6-1 to TRBJ1-2, with 9 bases aligning to TRBD1. The CDR3 is 18 amino acids. V shed 3 bases, J shed 0 bases, and the junction held 11 bases outside the gene matches. The germline gives CDR1 MNHNS, CDR2 SASEGT. The CDR3 DNA is TGTGCCAGCAGTGAGTTCGGACAGGGGCACTCTGCTAACTATGGCTACACCTTC. Protein: CASSEFGQGHSANYGYTF.

This clone was detected only once. The chain combines TRBV5-5 with TRBJ1-2; D may be TRBD1 (5 bases). V lost 3 bases and J 4 bases, leaving 13 bases between the germline ends. Germline V gives CDR1 SGHKS, CDR2 YYEKEE (reference sequence). The CDR3 has 14 residues. CDR3 coding DNA: TGTGCCAGCAGCTCTGGGGCGCCAGTCTATGGCTACACCTTC. Its translation: CASSSGAPVYGYTF.

V gene TRBV13 combines with J gene TRBJ2-7; TRBD2 aligns across 8 bases. After removal of 1 base from V and 7 bases from J, the junction contained 3 bases not matched to a gene. Germline loops: CDR1 PRHDT, CDR2 FYEKMQ (reference sequence). The CDR3 covers 13 residues. CDR3 sequence: CASSLAGGREQYF. DNA of the CDR3: TGTGCCAGCAGCTTAGCGGGGGGGCGTGAGCAGTACTTC. Together with reference TRBV13 and TRBJ2-7, the CDR3 gives the full variable domain: AAGVIQSPRHLIKEKRETATLKCYPIPRHDTVYWYQQGPGQDPQFLISFYEKMQSDKGSIPDRFSAQQFSDYHSELNMSSLELGDSALYFCASSLAGGREQYFGPGTRLTVT.

There are a few counts of this clone. The chain has TRBV19 and TRBJ2-3, with 8 bases aligning to TRBD2. The junction had 6 bases not matched to a gene; V was cut back by 7 bases and J by 0 bases. Germline CDR1 is LNHDA and CDR2 is SQIVND (reference sequence). CDR3 length: 15 residues. As DNA, the CDR3 is TGTGCCAGTACCCCAAGCGGGGGAAGCACAGATACGCAGTATTTT. Translating it yields CASTPSGGSTDTQYF.

J is TRBJ2-2 and V is TRBV29-1; maybe TRBD2 (6 bases). Between the trimmed V and J ends, which lost 3 bases and 7 bases, there was a span of 12 bases. This CDR3 spans 13 amino acids. The germline CDR1 and CDR2 sequences are SQVTM and ANQGSEA. The CDR3 nucleotides read TGCAGCGTTGAGACTAGGGTAGGCGGGGAGCTGTTTTTT. Its translation: CSVETRVGGELFF.

This clone appeared a few times. This rearrangement joins TRBV4-2 to TRBJ2-2; TRBD2 matches 7 bases. J gave up 0 bases and V 2 bases, and 3 bases lay outside the gene matches. The CDR3 contains 16 residues. Germline-derived CDR1 and CDR2 are LGHNA and YNFKEQ. The CDR3 region has the DNA TGTGCCAGCAGCCAAAACAGCGGGGCGAACACCGGGGAGCTGTTTTTT. Its translation: CASSQNSGANTGELFF.

The chain is built from TRBV5-6 and TRBJ2-2; D is unresolved. This CDR3 is built from 11 residues. Germline V gives CDR1 SGHDT, CDR2 YYEEEE. V lost 0 bases to trimming and J lost 12 bases, with 6 bases between them. The CDR3 loop reads CASSLVGQLFF. DNA for the CDR3: TGTGCCAGCAGCTTGGTCGGTCAGCTGTTTTTT.

V is TRBV19 and J is TRBJ1-5; a weak D match, TRBD1 (6 bases). CDR3 length equals 14 residues. V lost 10 bases and J lost 0, with 13 bases in between. CDR1 is LNHDA, CDR2 SQIVND, per germline (reference sequence). The CDR3 DNA reads TGTGCCACGGAACAGGGCAATAGCAATCAGCCCCAGCATTTT. Translation: CATEQGNSNQPQHF.

The table lists this clone with a count of one. This sequence joins TRBV10-3 and TRBJ2-3, with 9 bases fitting TRBD2. Per the germline V gene, CDR1 is ENHRY and CDR2 is SYGVKD. With 6 bases clipped from V and 4 bases from J, the junction kept 8 bases outside the gene matches. The CDR3 spans 15 residues. This CDR3 is CAIRQGGGASDTQYF. The DNA of the CDR3 is TGTGCCATCAGACAGGGCGGGGGGGCCTCAGATACGCAGTATTTT.

The chain links TRBV28 to TRBJ1-3; D uncertain. The CDR3 is 12 amino acids. The germline V gene encodes CDR1 MDHEN and CDR2 SYDVKM. The V and J ends lost 2 bases and 4 bases respectively, with 3 bases between them. The CDR3 coding sequence is TGTGCCAGCAGTTTACTCGGAAACACCATATATTTT. It is translated as CASSLLGNTIYF.

The chain has TRBV6-1 and TRBJ1-1, with D hard to call. Looked up from germline, CDR1 is MNHNS and CDR2 is SASEGT. V lost 3 bases and J 1 base, leaving 9 bases between the germline ends. The CDR3 is 14 residues long. The DNA for the CDR3 is TGTGCCAGCAGTGAGAACAGATGGAACACTGAAGCTTTCTTT. Translating gives CASSENRWNTEAFF.

The chain uses TRBV30 and TRBJ1-2; no clear D. The CDR3 is 11 amino acids. V lost 3 bases, J lost 4 bases, and 6 bases lay in between. CDR1 and CDR2 (germline): GTSNPN, SVGIG (reference sequence). The CDR3 bases are TGTGCCTGGAGCCGTAGCTATGGCTACACCTTC. Amino acids: CAWSRSYGYTF. The full variable domain, completed using reference TRBV30 and TRBJ1-2, is SQTIHQWPATLVQPVGSPLSLECTVEGTSNPNLYWYRQAAGRGLQLLFYSVGIGQISSEVPQNLSASRPQDRQFILSSKKLLLSDSGFYLCAWSRSYGYTFGSGTRLTVV.

The CDR3 reads CASSLLDRGSAVYGYTF. CDR3 in DNA: TGTGCCAGCAGCTTATTAGACAGGGGTAGCGCCGTCTATGGCTACACCTTC. The V and J genes are TRBV7-2 and TRBJ1-2, with TRBD1 matching over 8 bases. The trim removed 2 bases at V and 4 bases at J, leaving 12 bases unmatched. The CDR3 sequence is 17 residues long. The germline V gene encodes CDR1 SGHTA and CDR2 FQGNSA.

This clone was found once. This chain links TRBV28 with TRBJ1-6, with unresolved D. V was clipped by 5 bases and J by 5 bases, with 10 bases between them. The germline CDR1 and CDR2 sequences are MDHEN and SYDVKM. This CDR3 is built from 14 residues. The CDR3 DNA reads TGTGCCAGCAGTAGCGGGCAAGATAATTCACCCCTCCACTTT. Its protein product is CASSSGQDNSPLHF. The full variable domain, in which reference TRBV28 and TRBJ1-6 provide the parts outside the CDR3, is DVKVTQSSRYLVKRTGEKVFLECVQDMDHENMFWYRQDPGLGLRLIYFSYDVKMKEKGDIPEGYSVSREKKERFSLILESASTNQTSMYLCASSSGQDNSPLHFGNGTRLTVT.

The V gene is TRBV6-1, the J gene TRBJ2-5; maybe TRBD2 (5 bases). Germline CDR1 and CDR2: MNHNS and SASEGT. V gave up 11 bases and J gave up 5 bases, with 12 bases separating them. This CDR3 has 11 amino acids. The CDR3 nucleotides read TGTGCCGGGCAGGACTCGGAGACCCAGTACTTC. Protein product: CAGQDSETQYF.

The V gene is TRBV5-4, the J gene TRBJ1-2, with D perhaps TRBD1 (6 bases). The CDR3 has 15 residues. Germline V gene data show CDR1 as SGHNT and CDR2 as YYREEE (reference sequence). The ends were cut back, 4 bases at V and 0 bases at J, with 13 bases in the middle. CDR3 protein: CASSTTGLSNYGYTF. Written as DNA, the CDR3 is TGTGCCAGCAGCACCACAGGGCTTTCTAACTATGGCTACACCTTC.

The chain employs TRBV19 and TRBJ2-1; 9 bases are a match to TRBD2. The CDR3 is 14 amino acids. V was clipped by 6 bases and J by 8 bases; unmatched bases: 8. Germline-derived CDR1 and CDR2 are LNHDA and SQIVND (reference sequence). Here the CDR3 reads CASSLGTSSDEQFF. The CDR3 nucleotides read TGTGCCAGTAGCCTCGGGACTAGCAGCGATGAGCAGTTCTTC. Looking up the rest from reference TRBV19 and TRBJ2-1 gives the full variable domain: DGGITQSPKYLFRKEGQNVTLSCEQNLNHDAMYWYRQDPGQGLRLIYYSQIVNDFQKGDIAEGYSVSREKKESFPLTVTSAQKNPTAFYLCASSLGTSSDEQFFGPGTRLTVL.

V gene TRBV2 combines with J gene TRBJ1-2; D remains unclear. The V end was cut by 0 bases, the J end by 8 bases, with 13 bases between. Germline CDR1 SNHLY, CDR2 FYNNEI. This CDR3 region has 14 residues. The CDR3 DNA follows: TGTGCCAGCAGTGAAGCTGCAGGCTTAGGCGGCTACACCTTC. This encodes CASSEAAGLGGYTF.

This clone was detected a few times. This rearrangement joins TRBV6-5 to TRBJ2-5; TRBD1 agrees at 9 bases. Germline lookup yields CDR1 MNHEY and CDR2 SVGAGI. The CDR3 covers 13 residues. The V segment lost 6 bases and the J segment 5 bases; nucleotides outside the gene matches: 4. Here the CDR3 reads CASSRDRAETQYF. The CDR3 bases are TGTGCCAGCAGCCGGGACAGGGCGGAGACCCAGTACTTC.